One TCR beta chain is described in this entry. The target antigen is unknown. A read error may be the cause here, since a much bigger clone is one base away. A primer in the constant region served to generate TCR beta cDNA from about 470 ng of total RNA. Slightly modified ARM-PCR served as the procedure for the TCR beta libraries. These libraries came from three rounds of nested multiplex PCR. PCR rounds one and two used TRBV1-TRBV30 forward primers with a C-beta reverse primer for around 10 cycles each. TCRdb ran MiXCR on the multiplex PCR reads and lists one entry per CDR3 protein. Among 95,000 to 100,000 distinct CDR3 sequences listed, around 73% were seen once. This sample was taken from a study of tumor-infiltrating lymphocytes in primary liver carcinoma. General study points: It was observed that only about 7-24% of the top clones appeared in every one of the five tumor regions.

The CDR3 length is 15 residues. Germline V CDR1 and CDR2: GTSNPN, SVGIG (reference sequence). Scientists recovered RNA and DNA together from around 20-30 mg of unsorted bulk tissue. Chronic HBV infection, untreated so far, was present in the patients. Material: liver tumor tissue from sampling region 2. The subset is: tumor region T2, inferior pole. The V call is TRBV30, the J call TRBJ1-2, with unresolved D. This clonotype was sampled from a woman aged 55-69 years with primary liver carcinoma and hepatitis B virus infection. The DNA for the CDR3 is TGTGCCTGGAGCCCAAAGACCCAATTTTTCTATTGCTACACCTTC. Protein product: CAWSPKTQFFYCYTF.